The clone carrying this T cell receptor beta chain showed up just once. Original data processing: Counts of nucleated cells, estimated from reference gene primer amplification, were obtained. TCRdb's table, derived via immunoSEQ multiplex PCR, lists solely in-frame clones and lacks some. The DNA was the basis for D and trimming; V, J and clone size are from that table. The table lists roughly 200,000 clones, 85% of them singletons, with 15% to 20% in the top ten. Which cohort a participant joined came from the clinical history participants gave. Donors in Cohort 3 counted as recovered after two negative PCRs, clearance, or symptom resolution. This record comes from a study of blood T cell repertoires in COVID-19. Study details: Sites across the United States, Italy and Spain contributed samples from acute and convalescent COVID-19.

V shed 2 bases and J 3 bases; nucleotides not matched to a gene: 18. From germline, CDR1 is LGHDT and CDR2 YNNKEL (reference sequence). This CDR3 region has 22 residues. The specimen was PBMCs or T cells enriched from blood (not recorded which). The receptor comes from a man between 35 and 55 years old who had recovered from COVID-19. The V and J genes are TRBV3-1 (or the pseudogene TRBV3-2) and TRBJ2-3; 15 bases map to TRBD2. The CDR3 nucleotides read TGTGCCAGCAGCCAACACCAGGGGGGACGGACTAGCGGGAGGGCCAGAACAGATACGCAGTATTTT. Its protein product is CASSQHQGGRTSGRARTDTQYF.